The T cell receptor (beta chain) described here comes from a study of blood T cell repertoires in COVID-19. This clone showed up just a few times. Using immunoSEQ multiplex PCR, the repertoire was profiled, and TCRdb retains in-frame clones only, with some absent. The table lists about 110,000 clones, approximately 70% of them singletons. CDR3 length equals 13 residues. Germline V lookup: CDR1 SNHLY, CDR2 FYNNEI. Trimming left V 6 bases short and J 0 bases short, with 6 bases between. The genes are TRBV2 and TRBJ1-5; TRBD1 might be the D (5 bases). The sample comprised peripheral blood. The source of this sequence is a woman aged 55-69 years with acute or convalescent COVID-19. The CDR3, as DNA: TGTGCCAGCAGGACAGATAGCAATCAGCCCCAGCATTTT. Encoded protein: CASRTDSNQPQHF.